This TCR beta chain was documented in a study of OX40 agonist ivuxolimab in advanced cancers. The ends lost 3 bases at V and 6 bases at J; junction bases unmatched: 6. Germline V gene data show CDR1 as SGHTA and CDR2 as FQGNSA. This CDR3 is 14 amino acids long. Clones were sequenced by immunoSEQ multiplex PCR, and TCRdb holds only the in-frame ones, with some missing. The sample contains approximately 28,000 clones, around 90% of which appear only once. The TCR comes from an adult with an advanced solid tumor such as melanoma, head and neck, liver or kidney cancer. The chain joins TRBV7-2 to TRBJ1-2; 8 positions match TRBD1. The starting material was CD4+ or CD8+ T cells sorted from blood, obtained in a trial of the OX40 agonist ivuxolimab. In DNA, the CDR3 is TGTGCCAGCAGCTTTAGATCGGACAGGGATGGCTACACCTTC. Amino acid sequence: CASSFRSDRDGYTF. The variable domain in full, completed from reference TRBV7-2 and TRBJ1-2, reads GAGVSQSPSNKVTEKGKDVELRCDPISGHTALYWYRQSLGQGLEFLIYFQGNSAPDKSGLPSDRFSAERTGGSVSTLTIQRTQQEDSAVYLCASSFRSDRDGYTFGSGTRLTVV.